The rows below give T cell receptor beta chains drawn from one sample of a study of blood T cell repertoires in COVID-19. Produced via immunoSEQ multiplex PCR; TCRdb's table is partial and in-frame only. The sample holds around 100,000 clones, roughly 80% seen once. The material sequenced was peripheral blood. The receptors stem from a man between 65 and 85 years old with active or convalescent COVID-19. Both conserved end residues are trimmed from each CDR3. D genes are given only for firm matches.

J gene: TRBJ2-7
D gene: -
V gene: TRBV13
CDR3 protein: ATRRGGHYEQY

J gene: TRBJ1-1
D gene: -
V gene: TRBV13
CDR3 protein: ASGEGDTEAF

J gene: TRBJ2-3
D gene: TRBD2
V gene: TRBV28
CDR3 protein: ASTGTSGGKNTQY

J gene: TRBJ1-1
D gene: TRBD1
V gene: TRBV3-1/TRBV3-2
CDR3 protein: ASSPSGTGFVTEAF

J gene: TRBJ2-3
D gene: -
V gene: TRBV11-2
CDR3 protein: ASSLTRLTSTDTQY

J gene: TRBJ1-6
D gene: -
V gene: TRBV5-1
CDR3 protein: ASSFVDNSPLH

J gene: TRBJ1-5
D gene: -
V gene: TRBV28
CDR3 protein: ASSLPGGVQPQH

J gene: TRBJ1-2
D gene: -
V gene: TRBV2
CDR3 protein: ASITGKVGYT

J gene: TRBJ2-7
D gene: TRBD2
V gene: TRBV6-5
CDR3 protein: ASSYSGGLAYEQY

J gene: TRBJ1-5
D gene: -
V gene: TRBV25-1
CDR3 protein: ASSDSRTGNQPQH

J gene: TRBJ2-7
D gene: -
V gene: TRBV9
CDR3 protein: ASSGVRGGYEQY

J gene: TRBJ1-4
D gene: -
V gene: TRBV11-2
CDR3 protein: ASSLTGEKLF

J gene: TRBJ1-1
D gene: -
V gene: TRBV2
CDR3 protein: ASRAGHVNTEAF

J gene: TRBJ1-1
D gene: -
V gene: TRBV30
CDR3 protein: AWSVVYMNTEAF

J gene: TRBJ2-3
D gene: TRBD2
V gene: TRBV3-1/TRBV3-2
CDR3 protein: ASSQGTSGGTGDTQY

J gene: TRBJ1-6
D gene: TRBD1
V gene: TRBV4-3
CDR3 protein: ASSLQGVGNSPLH

J gene: TRBJ2-1
D gene: -
V gene: TRBV11-3
CDR3 protein: ASSRDSKDNEQF

J gene: TRBJ1-1
D gene: -
V gene: TRBV6-5
CDR3 protein: ASSYSHNRNTEAF

J gene: TRBJ1-2
D gene: -
V gene: TRBV5-6
CDR3 protein: ASSSVRGYT

J gene: TRBJ2-5
D gene: -
V gene: TRBV6-2/TRBV6-3
CDR3 protein: ASSYVGGLRETQY

J gene: TRBJ1-6
D gene: TRBD1
V gene: TRBV6-2/TRBV6-3
CDR3 protein: ASSSQTGWRSPLH

J gene: TRBJ2-1
D gene: -
V gene: TRBV6-2/TRBV6-3
CDR3 protein: ASSSIGGFSYNEQF

J gene: TRBJ1-5
D gene: -
V gene: TRBV7-8
CDR3 protein: ASSPNRVTRNQPQH

J gene: TRBJ2-7
D gene: -
V gene: TRBV28
CDR3 protein: ASSLYGRVQYEQY

J gene: TRBJ2-2
D gene: TRBD2
V gene: TRBV19
CDR3 protein: ASMTSGGSLTGELF

J gene: TRBJ1-1
D gene: -
V gene: TRBV7-9
CDR3 protein: ASSLQGRRTEAF

J gene: TRBJ2-1
D gene: -
V gene: TRBV19
CDR3 protein: ATQDDREQF

J gene: TRBJ1-1
D gene: -
V gene: TRBV18
CDR3 protein: ASSPQNMNTEAF

J gene: TRBJ2-7
D gene: TRBD1
V gene: TRBV5-1
CDR3 protein: ASSISGTAYEQY

J gene: TRBJ2-1
D gene: TRBD2
V gene: TRBV6-5
CDR3 protein: ASSSGLASNEQF

J gene: TRBJ1-1
D gene: -
V gene: TRBV11-2
CDR3 protein: ASSQTENTEAF

J gene: TRBJ2-7
D gene: -
V gene: TRBV7-2
CDR3 protein: ASSFVPGQNYEQY

J gene: TRBJ2-1
D gene: -
V gene: TRBV11-1
CDR3 protein: ASTVRSANNEQF

J gene: TRBJ2-2
D gene: -
V gene: TRBV14
CDR3 protein: ASSQVGGSTGELF

J gene: TRBJ1-1
D gene: -
V gene: TRBV4-3
CDR3 protein: ASSQSGSMNTEAF

J gene: TRBJ2-3
D gene: TRBD2
V gene: TRBV11-2
CDR3 protein: ASSLGGLRTDTQY

J gene: TRBJ2-7
D gene: TRBD1
V gene: TRBV4-3
CDR3 protein: ASSQEGQGTYEQY

J gene: TRBJ1-5
D gene: TRBD1
V gene: TRBV5-6
CDR3 protein: ASSLLQDRDRQPQH

J gene: TRBJ1-5
D gene: TRBD1
V gene: TRBV2
CDR3 protein: ASSVGTVSNQPQH

J gene: TRBJ1-1
D gene: -
V gene: TRBV5-1
CDR3 protein: ASSTGRSEAF

J gene: TRBJ1-6
D gene: -
V gene: TRBV9
CDR3 protein: ASSVVALDSPLH

J gene: TRBJ2-5
D gene: TRBD2
V gene: TRBV11-3
CDR3 protein: ASSPGTRGEGETQY

J gene: TRBJ1-1
D gene: -
V gene: TRBV6-1
CDR3 protein: ASSEHITNTEAF

J gene: TRBJ1-6
D gene: -
V gene: TRBV5-6
CDR3 protein: ASSFLNRDSPLH

J gene: TRBJ2-5
D gene: TRBD2
V gene: TRBV9
CDR3 protein: ASSVGGAGGVYETQY

J gene: TRBJ1-1
D gene: -
V gene: TRBV12-3/TRBV12-4
CDR3 protein: ASSIRGTEAF

J gene: TRBJ2-1
D gene: TRBD1
V gene: TRBV4-3
CDR3 protein: ASSQDPTGTYNEQF

J gene: TRBJ1-6
D gene: -
V gene: TRBV7-3
CDR3 protein: ASSLTDSNSPLH

J gene: TRBJ2-2
D gene: TRBD2
V gene: TRBV18
CDR3 protein: ASSPRTSGSAGELF

J gene: TRBJ1-1
D gene: TRBD1
V gene: TRBV3-1/TRBV3-2
CDR3 protein: ASSPRQGTEAF

J gene: TRBJ1-4
D gene: -
V gene: TRBV7-9
CDR3 protein: ASSLSGSEKLF

J gene: TRBJ2-5
D gene: TRBD2
V gene: TRBV6-5
CDR3 protein: ASAWGGGVAETQY

J gene: TRBJ1-2
D gene: -
V gene: TRBV28
CDR3 protein: ASSRNLGQGGYGYT